The 14 T cell receptor beta chains below were found in one sample sequenced in a study of OX40 agonist ivuxolimab in advanced cancers. Receptor amplification or capture employed the immunoSEQ multiplex PCR assay. TCRdb obtained this table from immuneACCESS and retained in-frame rearrangements with V and J assigned. These tables miss some clones; where compared with another copy, unresolved V genes account for less than half of the shortfall, and the remainder is unexplained. Within this sample are about 120,000 clones, with roughly nine tenths of them counted one time only. The ten most abundant clones make up under 0.7% of the sample. This sample comprised CD4+ or CD8+ T cells sorted from blood, obtained in a trial of the OX40 agonist ivuxolimab. These receptors were collected from an adult with an advanced solid tumor such as melanoma, head and neck, liver or kidney cancer.

The chain uses TRBV9 and TRBJ1-5; D gene uncertain. The CDR3 runs to 15 residues. Trimming left V 0 bases short and J 7 bases short, with 14 bases between. CDR1 and CDR2 (germline): SGDLS, YYNGEE. Here the CDR3 DNA reads TGTGCCAGCAGCGTAGCAGGACTCCAAGGGCAGCCCCAGCATTTT. Protein: CASSVAGLQGQPQHF.

The chain has TRBV4-3 and TRBJ1-2, with D uncertain. The germline CDR1 and CDR2 sequences are LGHNA and YSLEER. V lost 4 bases to trimming and J lost 2 bases, with 14 bases between them. This CDR3 contains 15 residues. In DNA form, the CDR3 reads TGCGCCAGCAGCCCCAGCCTAGAGGGAAACTATGGCTACACCTTC. This encodes CASSPSLEGNYGYTF.

The chain recombines TRBV5-1 with TRBJ1-4, with 7 positions matching TRBD1. This CDR3 is built from 14 residues. The germline V gene encodes CDR1 SGHRS and CDR2 YFSETQ. The junction had 1 base not matched to a gene; V was cut back by 0 bases and J by 5 bases. In DNA form, the CDR3 reads TGCGCCAGCAGCTTGGACAGGGGAAATGAAAAACTGTTTTTT. It is translated as CASSLDRGNEKLFF.

This rearrangement joins TRBV6-6 to TRBJ2-7; 9 bases are shared with TRBD1. The CDR3 has 13 amino acids. The V gene's germline CDR1 is MNHNY and CDR2 SVGAGI (reference sequence). V shed 8 bases, J shed 7 bases, and the junction held 9 bases outside the gene matches. The CDR3 spells CASEPGQGLEQYF. CDR3 in DNA: TGTGCCAGCGAGCCGGGACAGGGATTGGAGCAGTACTTC.

This chain links TRBV7-3 with TRBJ2-5; D is perhaps TRBD1 or TRBD2 (6 bases each). Trimming stripped 2 bases from V and 7 bases from J, with 11 bases between. This CDR3 has 13 residues. Germline CDR1 and CDR2: SGHTA and FQGTGA. The CDR3 DNA follows: TGTGCCAGCAGCTTAGCTGGAGGGGGGACCCAGTACTTC. This encodes CASSLAGGGTQYF. Looking up the rest from reference TRBV7-3 and TRBJ2-5 gives the full variable domain: GAGVSQTPSNKVTEKGKYVELRCDPISGHTALYWYRQSLGQGPEFLIYFQGTGAADDSGLPNDRFFAVRPEGSVSTLKIQRTERGDSAVYLCASSLAGGGTQYFGPGTRLLVL.

The V and J genes are TRBV4-3 and TRBJ2-2, with D unclear. The CDR3 has 14 amino acids. Germline assignment: CDR1 LGHNA and CDR2 YSLEER. With 1 base removed from V and 6 bases from J, the gap between germline ends came to 9 bases. CDR3 nucleotide sequence: TGCGCCAGCAGCCAAGGAAACGCGGCCGGGGAGCTGTTTTTT. Residues: CASSQGNAAGELFF.

The chain joins TRBV7-9 to TRBJ2-3; perhaps TRBD2 as D (6 bases). Trimming removed 1 base at V and 0 bases at J, with 11 bases between. This CDR3 has 16 amino acids. CDR1 and CDR2 from the germline V gene are SEHNR and FQNEAQ (reference sequence). This CDR3 is CASSLGAGHSTDTQYF. The CDR3 DNA reads as TGTGCCAGCAGCTTAGGGGCGGGGCACAGCACAGATACGCAGTATTTT.

The V call is TRBV11-3, the J call TRBJ2-2; no firm D call. This CDR3 is built from 13 residues. Germline V gene data show CDR1 as SGHNT and CDR2 as YENEEA. V gave up 4 bases and J gave up 1 base, with 4 bases separating them. The CDR3 spells CASSYRNTGELFF. The CDR3 coding sequence is TGTGCCAGCAGCTATCGGAACACCGGGGAGCTGTTTTTT.

The CDR3 DNA sequence: TGTGCCAGCAGCCTTAGGGGTATCCCCTCTGGGGCCAACGTCCTGACTTTC. As protein: CASSLRGIPSGANVLTF. J is TRBJ2-6 and V is TRBV11-2, with D maybe TRBD1 (5 bases). The CDR3 has 17 residues. V lost 5 bases, J lost 0 bases, and 14 bases lay in between. Germline-derived CDR1 and CDR2 are SGHAT and FQNNGV.

This sequence joins TRBV6-5 and TRBJ1-4; 9 bases agree with TRBD1. The CDR3 runs to 15 residues. Germline V CDR1 and CDR2: MNHEY, SVGAGI. V dropped 7 bases and J dropped 3; count of bases not matched to a gene: 6. CDR3 bases: TGTGCCAGCACCAAACAGGGGGCTGCTAATGAAAAACTGTTTTTT. Residues: CASTKQGAANEKLFF.

This clone was detected only a few times. The gene calls are TRBV7-2 and TRBJ1-2; a weak D match, TRBD1 (6 bases). Germline CDR1 and CDR2: SGHTA and FQGNSA. Trimming shortened V by 0 bases and J by 3 bases, and 8 bases separated the two germline ends. The CDR3 has 14 amino acids. Here the CDR3 DNA reads TGTGCCAGCAGCTTAGCACAGGGCCACTATGGCTACACCTTC. Translation gives CASSLAQGHYGYTF.

The chain joins TRBV18 to TRBJ1-3, with a possible D match to TRBD1 (6 bases). The length of the CDR3 is 17 residues. Germline V gives CDR1 KGHSH, CDR2 LQKENI. V was shortened by 0 bases and J by 4 bases, with 16 bases between the two germline ends. CDR3 loop: CASSPPTGGATGNTIYF. The CDR3 nucleotides read TGTGCCAGCTCACCACCGACGGGGGGGGCGACCGGAAACACCATATATTTT.

The chain employs TRBV6-5 and TRBJ1-2; D unclear. Germline V lookup: CDR1 MNHEY, CDR2 SVGAGI. The CDR3 has 12 residues. Between the trimmed V and J ends, which lost 4 bases and 7 bases, there was a span of 10 bases. The CDR3 reads CASSSPRGGYTF. The CDR3 DNA follows: TGTGCCAGCAGTTCTCCTCGCGGTGGCTACACCTTC.

This clone turned up a few times. CDR3 nucleotide sequence: TGTGCCAGTAGTACGAGACAGGGGGCGTCCGGGGAGCTGTTTTTT. It yields the protein CASSTRQGASGELFF. This chain joins TRBV19 and TRBJ2-2; 10 bases match TRBD1. Germline values: CDR1 LNHDA, CDR2 SQIVND (reference sequence). V was clipped by 4 bases and J by 6 bases; unmatched bases: 5. There are 15 residues in the CDR3.